The T cell receptor (beta chain) under discussion was sequenced for a study of patients and donors after allogeneic stem cell transplantation (TCRdb year 2020). V is cut by 4 bases and J by 2 bases, and the space between the germline ends is 6 bases. Taken from the germline V gene, the CDR1 and CDR2 loops are MGHDK and SYGVNS. The cysteine opens and the phenylalanine closes a CDR3 of 12 amino acids. The entry retains the CDR3 DNA only, 36 bases that are in frame from base 1. This clonotype turned up a few times. This clone's antigen is unknown. No much larger clonotype is one base removed from it; base qualities were not supplied. The library was obtained by RT-PCR. Instrument on record: NextSeq 550. TCRdb reprocessing: public reads trimmed at Q25 with fastp, clones called with MiXCR, in-frame beta chains kept. Rows merge per CDR3 protein into single entries with the most common DNA and genes. For this sample there are hundreds of thousands of distinct CDR3 sequences; about a sixth appear just once. Roughly 7% of the sample is taken by the ten largest.

The chain couples TRBV25-1 to TRBJ2-7, and TRBD1 may be the D gene, going by 5 matching bases. This TCR derives from a human donor who was either an allogeneic HSCT recipient or a stem cell or donor lymphocyte infusion donor (not recorded which). It is not recorded whose cells these are; they may come from a transplant donor. The sample taken for sequencing was blood, either unsorted or a sorted T cell fraction (not recorded which). At the DNA level, the sequence is TGTGCCAGCAGTGCCAGGGCCTACGAGCAGTACTTC. Translated, it reads CASSARAYEQYF.